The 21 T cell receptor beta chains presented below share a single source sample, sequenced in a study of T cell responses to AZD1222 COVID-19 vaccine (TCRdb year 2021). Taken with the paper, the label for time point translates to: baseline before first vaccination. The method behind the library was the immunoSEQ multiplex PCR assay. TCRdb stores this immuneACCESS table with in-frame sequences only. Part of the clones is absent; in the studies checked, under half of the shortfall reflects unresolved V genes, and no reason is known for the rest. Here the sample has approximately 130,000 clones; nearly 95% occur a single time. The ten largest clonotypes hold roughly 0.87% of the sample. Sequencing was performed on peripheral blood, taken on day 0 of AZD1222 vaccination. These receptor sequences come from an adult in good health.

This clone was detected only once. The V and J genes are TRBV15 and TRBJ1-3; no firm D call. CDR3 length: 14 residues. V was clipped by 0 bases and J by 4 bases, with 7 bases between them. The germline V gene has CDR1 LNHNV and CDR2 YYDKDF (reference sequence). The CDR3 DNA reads TGTGCCACCAGCAGAGACCGGGCAGGAAACACCATATATTTT. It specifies CATSRDRAGNTIYF.

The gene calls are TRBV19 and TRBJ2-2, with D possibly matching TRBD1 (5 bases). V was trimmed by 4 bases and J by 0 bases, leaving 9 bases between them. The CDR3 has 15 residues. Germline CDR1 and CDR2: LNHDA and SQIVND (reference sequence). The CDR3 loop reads CASSTGQTNTGELFF. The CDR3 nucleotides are TGTGCCAGTAGTACCGGACAAACGAACACCGGGGAGCTGTTTTTT. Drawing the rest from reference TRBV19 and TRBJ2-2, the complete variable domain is DGGITQSPKYLFRKEGQNVTLSCEQNLNHDAMYWYRQDPGQGLRLIYYSQIVNDFQKGDIAEGYSVSREKKESFPLTVTSAQKNPTAFYLCASSTGQTNTGELFFGEGSRLTVL.

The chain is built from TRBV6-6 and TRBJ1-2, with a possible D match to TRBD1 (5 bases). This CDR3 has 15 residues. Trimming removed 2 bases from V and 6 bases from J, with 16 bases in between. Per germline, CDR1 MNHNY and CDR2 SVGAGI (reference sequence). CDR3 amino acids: CASSYVGTTGDGYTF. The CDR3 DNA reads TGTGCCAGCAGTTACGTGGGGACGACGGGGGATGGCTACACCTTC.

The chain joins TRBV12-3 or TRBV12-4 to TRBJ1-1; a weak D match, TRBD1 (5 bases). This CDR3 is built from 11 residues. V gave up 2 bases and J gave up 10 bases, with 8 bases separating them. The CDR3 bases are TGTGCCAGCAGTTTATCAGGGACAGCTTTCTTT. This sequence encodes CASSLSGTAFF.

The CDR3 sequence: CASSLRGGTGELFF. In nucleotides, the CDR3 is TGTGCCAGCAGTTTAAGGGGTGGGACCGGGGAGCTGTTTTTT. This chain connects TRBV27 to TRBJ2-2; perhaps TRBD1 as D (5 bases). The CDR3 consists of 14 residues. Germline CDR1 and CDR2: MNHEY and SMNVEV (reference sequence). V dropped 2 bases and J dropped 5 bases, with 9 bases sitting between them.

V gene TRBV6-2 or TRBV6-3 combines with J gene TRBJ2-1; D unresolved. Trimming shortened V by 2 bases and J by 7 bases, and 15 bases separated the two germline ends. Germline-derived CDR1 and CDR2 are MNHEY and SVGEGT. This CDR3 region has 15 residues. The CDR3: CASSYGWGGRNEQFF. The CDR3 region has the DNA TGTGCCAGCAGTTACGGGTGGGGTGGAAGGAATGAGCAGTTCTTC.

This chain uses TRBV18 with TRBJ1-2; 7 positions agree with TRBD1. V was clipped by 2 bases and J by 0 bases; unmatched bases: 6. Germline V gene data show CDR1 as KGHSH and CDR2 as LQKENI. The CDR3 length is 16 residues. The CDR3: CASSPVTGWANYGYTF. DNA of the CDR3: TGTGCCAGCTCACCAGTGACAGGGTGGGCTAACTATGGCTACACCTTC.

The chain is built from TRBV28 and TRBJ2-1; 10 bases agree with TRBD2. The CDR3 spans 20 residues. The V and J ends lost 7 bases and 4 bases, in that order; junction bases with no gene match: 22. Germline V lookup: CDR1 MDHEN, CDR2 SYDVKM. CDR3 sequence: CASTHPYQAGGPPFYNEQFF. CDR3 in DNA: TGTGCCAGCACCCACCCGTATCAAGCGGGGGGGCCCCCGTTTTACAATGAGCAGTTCTTC.

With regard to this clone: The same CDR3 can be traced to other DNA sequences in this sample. DNA of the CDR3: TGTGCCAGCAGTTTTGGCAGAGACACTGAAGCTTTCTTT. Its translation: CASSFGRDTEAFF. The chain links TRBV27 to TRBJ1-1; D not resolved. CDR1 and CDR2 (germline): MNHEY, SMNVEV (reference sequence). Trimming cost V 3 bases and J 3 bases, with 8 bases left between them. The CDR3 sequence is 13 residues long.

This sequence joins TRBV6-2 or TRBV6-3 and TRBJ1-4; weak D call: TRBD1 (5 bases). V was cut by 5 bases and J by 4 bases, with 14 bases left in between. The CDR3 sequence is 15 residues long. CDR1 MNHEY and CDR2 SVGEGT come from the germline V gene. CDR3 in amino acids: CASSPGGRINEKLFF. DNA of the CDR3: TGTGCCAGCAGTCCGGGGGGGAGAATTAATGAAAAACTGTTTTTT.

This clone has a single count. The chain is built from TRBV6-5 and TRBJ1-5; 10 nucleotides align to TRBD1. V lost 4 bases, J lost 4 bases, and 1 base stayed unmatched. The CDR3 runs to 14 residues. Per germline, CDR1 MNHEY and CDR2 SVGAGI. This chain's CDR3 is CASSSGQGNQPQHF. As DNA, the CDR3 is TGTGCCAGCAGTTCGGGACAGGGGAATCAGCCCCAGCATTTT.

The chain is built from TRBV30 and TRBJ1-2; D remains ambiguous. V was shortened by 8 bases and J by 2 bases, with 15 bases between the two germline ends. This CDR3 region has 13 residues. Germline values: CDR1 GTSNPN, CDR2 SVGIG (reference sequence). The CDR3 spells CAQSADFNYGYTF. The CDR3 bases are TGTGCCCAAAGTGCTGATTTCAACTATGGCTACACCTTC.

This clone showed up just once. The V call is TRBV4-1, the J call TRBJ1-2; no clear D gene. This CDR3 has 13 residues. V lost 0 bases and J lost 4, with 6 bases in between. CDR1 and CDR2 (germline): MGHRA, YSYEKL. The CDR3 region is CASSQEPGYGYTF. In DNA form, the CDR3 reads TGCGCCAGCAGCCAAGAGCCGGGCTATGGCTACACCTTC.

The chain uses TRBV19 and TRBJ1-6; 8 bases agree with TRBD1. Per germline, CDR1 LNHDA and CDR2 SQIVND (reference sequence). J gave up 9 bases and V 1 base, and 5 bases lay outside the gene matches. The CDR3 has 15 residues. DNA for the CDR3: TGTGCCAGTAGTATAGTCGGCAGGGGGCTTTCACCCCTCCACTTT. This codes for CASSIVGRGLSPLHF. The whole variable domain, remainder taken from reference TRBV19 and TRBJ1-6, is DGGITQSPKYLFRKEGQNVTLSCEQNLNHDAMYWYRQDPGQGLRLIYYSQIVNDFQKGDIAEGYSVSREKKESFPLTVTSAQKNPTAFYLCASSIVGRGLSPLHFGNGTRLTVT.

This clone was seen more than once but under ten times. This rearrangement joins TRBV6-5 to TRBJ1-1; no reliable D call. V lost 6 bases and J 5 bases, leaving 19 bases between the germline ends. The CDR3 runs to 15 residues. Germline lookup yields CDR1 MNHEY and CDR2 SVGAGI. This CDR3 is CASRLKSRLGTEAFF. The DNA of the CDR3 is TGTGCCAGCAGACTCAAGTCTCGCCTCGGGACTGAAGCTTTCTTT.

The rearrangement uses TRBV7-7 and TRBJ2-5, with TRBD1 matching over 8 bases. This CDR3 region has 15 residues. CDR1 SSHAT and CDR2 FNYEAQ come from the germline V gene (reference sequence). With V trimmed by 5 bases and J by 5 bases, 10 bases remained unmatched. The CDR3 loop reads CASSRRLHRGETQYF. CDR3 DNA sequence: TGTGCCAGCAGCCGTAGACTACACAGGGGGGAGACCCAGTACTTC. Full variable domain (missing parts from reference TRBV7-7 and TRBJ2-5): GAGVSQSPRYKVTKRGQDVTLRCDPISSHATLYWYQQALGQGPEFLTYFNYEAQPDKSGLPSDRFSAERPEGSISTLTIQRTEQRDSAMYRCASSRRLHRGETQYFGPGTRLLVL.

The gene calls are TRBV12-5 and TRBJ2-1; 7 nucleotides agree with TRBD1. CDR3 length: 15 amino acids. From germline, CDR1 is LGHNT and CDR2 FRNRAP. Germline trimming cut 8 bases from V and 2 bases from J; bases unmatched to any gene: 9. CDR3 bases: TGTGCTAGTTCATTGACAGGGTTGCCCTACAATGAGCAGTTCTTC. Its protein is CASSLTGLPYNEQFF.

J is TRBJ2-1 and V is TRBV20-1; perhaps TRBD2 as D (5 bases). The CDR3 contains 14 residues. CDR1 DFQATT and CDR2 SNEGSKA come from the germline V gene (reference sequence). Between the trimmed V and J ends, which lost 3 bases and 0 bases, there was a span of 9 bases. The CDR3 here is CSASGGLSYNEQFF. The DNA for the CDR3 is TGCAGTGCTAGTGGCGGGCTCTCCTACAATGAGCAGTTCTTC.

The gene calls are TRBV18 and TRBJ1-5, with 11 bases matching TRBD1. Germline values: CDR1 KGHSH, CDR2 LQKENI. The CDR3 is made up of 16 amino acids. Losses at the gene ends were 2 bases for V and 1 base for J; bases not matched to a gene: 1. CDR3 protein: CASSPGTGGSNQPQHF. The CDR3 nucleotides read TGTGCCAGCTCACCAGGGACAGGGGGAAGCAATCAGCCCCAGCATTTT.

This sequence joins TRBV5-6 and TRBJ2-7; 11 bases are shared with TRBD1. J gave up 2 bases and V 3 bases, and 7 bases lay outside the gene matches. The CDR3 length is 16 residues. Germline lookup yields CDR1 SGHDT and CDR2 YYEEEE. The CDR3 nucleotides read TGTGCCAGCAGCTCCCCGGACAGGGGGCCCCCCTACGAGCAGTACTTC. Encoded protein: CASSSPDRGPPYEQYF.

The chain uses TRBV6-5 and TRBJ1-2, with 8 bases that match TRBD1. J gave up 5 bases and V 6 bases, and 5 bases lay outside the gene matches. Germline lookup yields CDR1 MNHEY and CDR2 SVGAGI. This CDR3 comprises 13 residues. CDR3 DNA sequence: TGTGCCAGCAGACAGGGGGAGGGTTATGGCTACACCTTC. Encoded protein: CASRQGEGYGYTF.